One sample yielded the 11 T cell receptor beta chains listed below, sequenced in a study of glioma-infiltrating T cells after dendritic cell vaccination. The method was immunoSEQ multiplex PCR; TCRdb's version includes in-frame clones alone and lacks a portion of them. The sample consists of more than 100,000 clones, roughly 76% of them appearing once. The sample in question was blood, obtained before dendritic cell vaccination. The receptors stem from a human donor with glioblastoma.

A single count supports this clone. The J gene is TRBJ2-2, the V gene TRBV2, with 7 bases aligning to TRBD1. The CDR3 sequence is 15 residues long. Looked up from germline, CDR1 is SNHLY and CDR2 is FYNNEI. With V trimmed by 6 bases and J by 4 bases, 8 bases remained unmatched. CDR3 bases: TGTGCCAGCAGGACTCTCAGGGGGTCCACCGGGGAGCTGTTTTTT. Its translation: CASRTLRGSTGELFF.

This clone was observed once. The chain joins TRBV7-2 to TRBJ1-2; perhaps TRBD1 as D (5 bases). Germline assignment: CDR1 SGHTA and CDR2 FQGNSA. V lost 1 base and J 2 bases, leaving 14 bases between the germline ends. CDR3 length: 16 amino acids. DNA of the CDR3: TGTGCCAGCAGCTTAGTGGTGGTAGGGGCAAACTATGGCTACACCTTC. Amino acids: CASSLVVVGANYGYTF. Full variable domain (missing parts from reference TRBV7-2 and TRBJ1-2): GAGVSQSPSNKVTEKGKDVELRCDPISGHTALYWYRQSLGQGLEFLIYFQGNSAPDKSGLPSDRFSAERTGGSVSTLTIQRTQQEDSAVYLCASSLVVVGANYGYTFGSGTRLTVV.

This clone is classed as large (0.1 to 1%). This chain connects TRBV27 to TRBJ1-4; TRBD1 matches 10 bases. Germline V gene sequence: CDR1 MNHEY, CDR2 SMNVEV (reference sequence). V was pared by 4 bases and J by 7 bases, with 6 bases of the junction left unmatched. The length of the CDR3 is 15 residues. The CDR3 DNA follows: TGTGCCAGCAGTTCTCGACAGGGGGCTTTTGAAAAACTGTTTTTT. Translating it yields CASSSRQGAFEKLFF.

CDR3 region: CASSTSGGETQYF. CDR3 bases: TGTGCCAGTAGTACTAGCGGGGGGGAGACCCAGTACTTC. This rearrangement joins TRBV19 to TRBJ2-5, with TRBD2 identical over 11 bases. There are 13 residues in the CDR3. Germline CDR1 and CDR2: LNHDA and SQIVND (reference sequence). V was clipped by 4 bases and J by 5 bases; unmatched bases: 0.

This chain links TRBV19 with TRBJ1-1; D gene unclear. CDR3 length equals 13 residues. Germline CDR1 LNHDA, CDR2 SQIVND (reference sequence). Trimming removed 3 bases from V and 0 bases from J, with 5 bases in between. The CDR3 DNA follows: TGTGCCAGTAGTATCGGGATGAACACTGAAGCTTTCTTT. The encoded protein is CASSIGMNTEAFF.

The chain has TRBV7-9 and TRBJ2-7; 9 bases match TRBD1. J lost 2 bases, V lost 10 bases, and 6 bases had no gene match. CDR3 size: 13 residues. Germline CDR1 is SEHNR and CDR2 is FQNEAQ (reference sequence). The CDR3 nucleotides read TGTGCCACCGACAGGGGGGGTGCCTACGAGCAGTACTTC. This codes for CATDRGGAYEQYF.

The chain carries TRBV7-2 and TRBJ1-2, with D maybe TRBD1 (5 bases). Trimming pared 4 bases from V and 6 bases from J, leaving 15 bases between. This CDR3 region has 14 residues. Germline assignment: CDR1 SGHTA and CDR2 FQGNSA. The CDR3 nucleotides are TGTGCCAGCAGCTCCCCCCGGGGGTTGGATGGCTACACCTTC. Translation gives CASSSPRGLDGYTF.

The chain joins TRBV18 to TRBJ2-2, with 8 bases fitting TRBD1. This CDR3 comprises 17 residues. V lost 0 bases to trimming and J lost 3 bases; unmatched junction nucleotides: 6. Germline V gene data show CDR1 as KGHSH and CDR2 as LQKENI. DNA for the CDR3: TGTGCCAGCTCACCACCAACAGGGGGTGTGGACACCGGGGAGCTGTTTTTT. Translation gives CASSPPTGGVDTGELFF. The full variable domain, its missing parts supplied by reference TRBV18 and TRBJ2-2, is NAGVMQNPRHLVRRRGQEARLRCSPMKGHSHVYWYRQLPEEGLKFMVYLQKENIIDESGMPKERFSAEFPKEGPSILRIQQVVRGDSAAYFCASSPPTGGVDTGELFFGEGSRLTVL.

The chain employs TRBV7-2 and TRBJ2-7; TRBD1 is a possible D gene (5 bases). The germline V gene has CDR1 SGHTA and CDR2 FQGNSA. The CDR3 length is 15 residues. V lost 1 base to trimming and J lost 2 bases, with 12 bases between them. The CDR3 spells CASSLELKGAYEQYF. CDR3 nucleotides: TGTGCCAGCAGCTTAGAACTAAAAGGGGCCTACGAGCAGTACTTC.

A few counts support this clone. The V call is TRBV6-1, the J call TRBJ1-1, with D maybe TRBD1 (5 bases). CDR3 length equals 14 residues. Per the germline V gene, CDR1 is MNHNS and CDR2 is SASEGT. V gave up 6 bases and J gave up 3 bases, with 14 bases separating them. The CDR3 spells CASRENRQYTEAFF. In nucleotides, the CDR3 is TGTGCCAGCAGAGAGAACAGGCAATACACTGAAGCTTTCTTT.

The CDR3 protein is CASSDFGGQFYEQYF. CDR3 DNA: TGTGCCAGCAGTGACTTTGGGGGACAGTTCTACGAGCAGTACTTC. V usage is TRBV25-1 and J usage is TRBJ2-7; the match to TRBD1 covers 7 bases. The CDR3 totals 15 residues. Germline CDR1 reads MGHDK; CDR2 reads SYGVNS. The J segment lost 3 bases and the V segment lost 3 bases, leaving 8 bases of the junction unmatched.